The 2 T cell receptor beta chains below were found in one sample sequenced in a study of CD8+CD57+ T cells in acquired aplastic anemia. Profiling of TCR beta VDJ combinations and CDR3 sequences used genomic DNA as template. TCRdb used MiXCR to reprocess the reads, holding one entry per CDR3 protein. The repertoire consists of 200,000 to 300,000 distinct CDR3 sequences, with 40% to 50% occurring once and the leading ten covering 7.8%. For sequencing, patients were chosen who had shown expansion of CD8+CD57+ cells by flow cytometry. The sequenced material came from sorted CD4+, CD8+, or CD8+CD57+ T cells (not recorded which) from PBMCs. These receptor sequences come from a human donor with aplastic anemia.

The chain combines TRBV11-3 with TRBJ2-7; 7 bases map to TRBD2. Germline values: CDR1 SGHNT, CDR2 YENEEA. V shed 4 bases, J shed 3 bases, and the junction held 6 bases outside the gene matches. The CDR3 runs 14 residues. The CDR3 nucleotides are TGTGCCAGCAGCTCAGAAGGCGGGAGCTACGAGCAGTACTTC. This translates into CASSSEGGSYEQYF.

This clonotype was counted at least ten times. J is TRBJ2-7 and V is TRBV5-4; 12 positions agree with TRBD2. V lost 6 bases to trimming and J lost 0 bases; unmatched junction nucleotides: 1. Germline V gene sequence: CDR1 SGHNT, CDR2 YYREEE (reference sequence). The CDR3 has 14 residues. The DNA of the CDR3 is TGTGCCAGCATGACTAGCGGGAGCTCCTACGAGCAGTACTTC. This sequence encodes CASMTSGSSYEQYF. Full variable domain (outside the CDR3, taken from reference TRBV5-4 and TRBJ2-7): ETGVTQSPTHLIKTRGQQVTLRCSSQSGHNTVSWYQQALGQGPQFIFQYYREEENGRGNFPPRFSGLQFPNYSSELNVNALELDDSALYLCASMTSGSSYEQYFGPGTRLTVT.